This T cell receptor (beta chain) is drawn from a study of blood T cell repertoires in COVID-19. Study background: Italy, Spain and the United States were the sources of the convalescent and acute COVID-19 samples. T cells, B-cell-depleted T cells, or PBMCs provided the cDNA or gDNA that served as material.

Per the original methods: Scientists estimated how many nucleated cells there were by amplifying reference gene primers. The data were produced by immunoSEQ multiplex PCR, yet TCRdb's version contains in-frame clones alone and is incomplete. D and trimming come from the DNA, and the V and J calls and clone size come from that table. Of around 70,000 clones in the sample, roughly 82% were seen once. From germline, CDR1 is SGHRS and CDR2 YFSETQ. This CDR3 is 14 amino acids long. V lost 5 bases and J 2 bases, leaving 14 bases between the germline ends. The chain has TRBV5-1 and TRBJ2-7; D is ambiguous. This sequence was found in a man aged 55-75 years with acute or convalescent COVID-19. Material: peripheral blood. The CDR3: CASRVALQAYEQYF. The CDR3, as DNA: TGCGCCAGCAGAGTGGCCCTCCAGGCCTACGAGCAGTACTTC.